Below are 30 T cell receptor beta chains sequenced from a single sample in a study of blood T cell repertoires in COVID-19 (dated by TCRdb to between 2020 and 2021). The receptor library was made with the immunoSEQ multiplex PCR assay. TCRdb holds this immuneACCESS table with in-frame rearrangements only. Some clones are missing; in checked studies, unresolved V genes explain under half, and the rest has no known cause. Recorded for this sample are around 43,000 clones; around 85% of them occurred a single time. The ten largest clones take up 25% to 35% of the sample. The sample consisted of peripheral blood. All receptors come from an elderly woman with acute or convalescent COVID-19.

This chain uses TRBV19 with TRBJ1-5; the match to TRBD1 covers 8 bases. This CDR3 has 18 amino acids. CDR1 is LNHDA and CDR2 is SQIVND in the germline V gene (reference sequence). The V gene end was trimmed by 2 bases and the J gene end by 0 bases; junction bases not matched to a gene: 9. The CDR3 nucleotides read TGTGCCAGTAGTATAAGGCAGGGGGCGCGAGATAGCAATCAGCCCCAGCATTTT. Its protein is CASSIRQGARDSNQPQHF.

The chain couples TRBV18 to TRBJ1-6, with D perhaps TRBD1 (5 bases). The germline CDR1 and CDR2 sequences are KGHSH and LQKENI. The CDR3 consists of 14 residues. The germline V and J ends were trimmed by 1 base and 8 bases, with 9 bases remaining between them. The CDR3 DNA reads as TGTGCCAGCTCACCACAGGGGAGGGATTCACCCCTCCACTTT. This codes for CASSPQGRDSPLHF.

This clone was counted between two and nine times. The rearrangement links TRBV7-9 to TRBJ2-2; D is unclear. The CDR3 length is 15 residues. Looked up from germline, CDR1 is SEHNR and CDR2 is FQNEAQ (reference sequence). V lost 1 base, J lost 3 bases, and 9 bases lay in between. The CDR3 reads CASSLGVAYTGELFF. In DNA form, the CDR3 reads TGTGCCAGCAGCTTAGGTGTAGCCTACACCGGGGAGCTGTTTTTT.

The CDR3 DNA is TGTGCCAGCAGCACACAAGGACAGCATAACACTGAAGCTTTCTTT. Translation gives CASSTQGQHNTEAFF. The V gene is TRBV9, the J gene TRBJ1-1; weak D call: TRBD1 (6 bases). The germline gives CDR1 SGDLS, CDR2 YYNGEE. Trimming cost V 4 bases and J 2 bases, with 15 bases left between them. The CDR3 extends over 15 amino acids.

This clone was observed once. This chain joins TRBV19 and TRBJ1-2; 9 nucleotides agree with TRBD1. This CDR3 has 14 amino acids. Germline CDR1 reads LNHDA; CDR2 reads SQIVND (reference sequence). Germline trimming cut 7 bases from V and 6 bases from J; bases unmatched to any gene: 9. The CDR3 spells CASKRDRGVDGYTF. Written as DNA, the CDR3 is TGTGCCAGTAAAAGAGACAGGGGGGTTGATGGCTACACCTTC.

The chain carries TRBV15 and TRBJ2-5, with TRBD2 matching 7 bases. This CDR3 region has 16 residues. Trimming removed 1 base from V and 1 base from J; junction bases left unmatched: 6. The germline gives CDR1 LNHNV, CDR2 YYDKDF (reference sequence). CDR3 DNA sequence: TGTGCCACCAGCAGAGGGGGGAGCGGGGCCCAAGAGACCCAGTACTTC. Translating gives CATSRGGSGAQETQYF. The full variable domain, completed using reference TRBV15 and TRBJ2-5, is DAMVIQNPRYQVTQFGKPVTLSCSQTLNHNVMYWYQQKSSQAPKLLFHYYDKDFNNEADTPDNFQSRRPNTSFCFLDIRSPGLGDTAMYLCATSRGGSGAQETQYFGPGTRLLVL.

V is TRBV7-2 and J is TRBJ2-1; no clear D. V lost 1 base to trimming and J lost 6 bases, with 7 bases between them. The CDR3 has 13 residues. Germline CDR1 SGHTA, CDR2 FQGNSA. The chain's CDR3 is CASSLESGNEQFF. In DNA form, the CDR3 reads TGTGCCAGCAGCTTAGAATCAGGCAATGAGCAGTTCTTC.

The gene calls are TRBV5-4 and TRBJ2-1; TRBD1 agrees at 8 bases. This CDR3 comprises 14 residues. V shed 3 bases, J shed 8 bases, and the junction held 7 bases outside the gene matches. Germline CDR1 SGHNT, CDR2 YYREEE (reference sequence). The CDR3 nucleotides are TGTGCCAGCAGCTCTGGACAGGGCGGGGATGAGCAGTTCTTC. This encodes CASSSGQGGDEQFF.

The J gene is TRBJ2-2, the V gene TRBV7-2, with 9 bases that match TRBD2. Germline V gene lookup returns CDR1 SGHTA and CDR2 FQGNSA. Losses at the gene ends were 1 base for V and 7 bases for J; bases not matched to a gene: 4. The CDR3 contains 15 residues. The CDR3 sequence: CASSLGVAGVGELFF. The CDR3 bases are TGTGCCAGCAGCTTAGGGGTAGCGGGAGTCGGGGAGCTGTTTTTT.

The V call is TRBV24-1, the J call TRBJ2-7; 8 positions match TRBD1. Per the germline V gene, CDR1 is KGHDR and CDR2 is SFDVKD. The CDR3 is 16 residues long. Trimming cost V 4 bases and J 4 bases; bases outside gene matches: 11. The CDR3 DNA reads as TGTGCCACCAGTGACCGATCGCGGACAGGGATGTACGAGCAGTACTTC. Its translation: CATSDRSRTGMYEQYF.

This clone was counted once. This sequence joins TRBV3-1 (or the pseudogene TRBV3-2) and TRBJ2-7; no reliable D call. V shed 1 base and J shed 6 bases, with 7 bases lying between them. Per the germline V gene, CDR1 is LGHDT and CDR2 is YNNKEL (reference sequence). The CDR3 runs to 12 residues. The CDR3 reads CASSQVASEQYF. In DNA, the CDR3 is TGTGCCAGCAGCCAAGTTGCGAGCGAGCAGTACTTC.

This chain links TRBV5-1 with TRBJ2-5; 9 bases line up with TRBD2. Germline V gives CDR1 SGHRS, CDR2 YFSETQ. This CDR3 has 13 amino acids. Trimming removed 6 bases from V and 5 bases from J; junction bases left unmatched: 5. The CDR3 region is CASISGSEETQYF. The CDR3 coding sequence is TGCGCCAGCATTAGCGGGAGTGAGGAGACCCAGTACTTC.

This chain connects TRBV7-6 to TRBJ2-1; 9 positions match TRBD2. Losses at the gene ends were 0 bases for V and 1 base for J; bases not matched to a gene: 16. CDR3 length equals 21 residues. Germline V lookup: CDR1 SGHVS, CDR2 FNYEAQ. Written as DNA, the CDR3 is TGTGCCAGCAGCTTAGCGCGGATGGGCGGGAGGGCTTTTTCGTCCTACAATGAGCAGTTCTTC. This codes for CASSLARMGGRAFSSYNEQFF.

This clone was counted a single time. The J gene is TRBJ1-1, the V gene TRBV14, with TRBD1 identical over 9 bases. This CDR3 is built from 22 residues. V shed 4 bases and J 1 base; nucleotides not matched to a gene: 25. From germline, CDR1 is SGHDN and CDR2 FVKESK. The CDR3 region is CASSPGRVTGGRSVWGNTEAFF. CDR3 nucleotide sequence: TGTGCCAGCAGCCCGGGGCGGGTGACAGGGGGGCGGAGTGTCTGGGGGAACACTGAAGCTTTCTTT.

CDR3 region: CASSGQGPNSNQPQHF. The DNA for the CDR3 is TGTGCCAGCAGCGGACAGGGGCCAAATAGCAATCAGCCCCAGCATTTT. This chain uses TRBV2 with TRBJ1-5, with 9 bases fitting TRBD1. V dropped 6 bases and J dropped 0; count of bases not matched to a gene: 6. CDR1 and CDR2 from the germline V gene are SNHLY and FYNNEI. This CDR3 has 16 amino acids.

This chain joins TRBV10-1 and TRBJ2-5, with D uncertain. V was shortened by 6 bases and J by 3 bases, with 11 bases between the two germline ends. Germline values: CDR1 WNHNN, CDR2 SYGVQD (reference sequence). The CDR3 loop spans 13 amino acids. The CDR3 DNA sequence: TGCGCCAGCAGCGAGACGGTGGAAGAGACCCAGTACTTC. It yields the protein CASSETVEETQYF.

The V call is TRBV2, the J call TRBJ2-1, with a possible D match to TRBD2 (5 bases). Deletions cut 11 bases from V and 7 bases from J, with 18 bases between. This CDR3 is 13 amino acids long. Germline loops: CDR1 SNHLY, CDR2 FYNNEI. CDR3 in DNA: TGTGCCGGAGAGCCAAACTGGAGGAATGAGCAGTTCTTC. Its translation is CAGEPNWRNEQFF.

The V call is TRBV6-5, the J call TRBJ2-3; D not certain. The CDR3 runs to 12 residues. Trimming removed 4 bases from V and 0 bases from J, with 2 bases in between. Per germline, CDR1 MNHEY and CDR2 SVGAGI. The CDR3 bases are TGTGCCAGCAGTTCGAGCACAGATACGCAGTATTTT. Its protein is CASSSSTDTQYF.

V and J are TRBV4-1 and TRBJ1-2; 9 bases map to TRBD1. CDR3 length: 15 residues. J lost 8 bases, V lost 0 bases, and 7 bases had no gene match. Per germline, CDR1 MGHRA and CDR2 YSYEKL. DNA for the CDR3: TGCGCCAGCAGCCAAGATACTACAGGGGGCGGAGGCTACACCTTC. Translated, it gives CASSQDTTGGGGYTF.

The chain is built from TRBV7-9 and TRBJ2-3; D is possibly TRBD2 (7 bases). V gave up 6 bases and J gave up 6 bases, with 22 bases separating them. CDR1 SEHNR and CDR2 FQNEAQ come from the germline V gene (reference sequence). The CDR3 covers 16 residues. The DNA of the CDR3 is TGTGCCAGCAGGAAGGGGAGGGGGAGGGCCATGGATACGCAGTATTTT. Its protein is CASRKGRGRAMDTQYF.

The chain recombines TRBV28 with TRBJ1-2; D is perhaps TRBD1 (5 bases). This CDR3 contains 15 residues. The ends were cut back, 3 bases at V and 1 base at J, with 12 bases in the middle. Per germline, CDR1 MDHEN and CDR2 SYDVKM. This chain's CDR3 is CASSFPRGGNYGYTF. The CDR3 DNA follows: TGTGCCAGCAGTTTCCCGCGCGGGGGTAACTATGGCTACACCTTC.

This clone was seen only a few times. The CDR3 DNA reads as TGTGCCACCAGTAATAGAACTAGCGGGACGAATGAGCAGTTCTTC. The encoded protein is CATSNRTSGTNEQFF. This chain uses TRBV24-1 with TRBJ2-1, with 10 bases aligning to TRBD2. In germline, CDR1 is KGHDR, CDR2 SFDVKD. V was pared by 6 bases and J by 7 bases, with 8 bases of the junction left unmatched. The CDR3 is made up of 15 amino acids.

This chain uses TRBV10-3 with TRBJ2-5; D is unclear. The CDR3 runs 14 residues. Trimming took 3 bases from V and 6 from J, leaving 14 bases between them. Germline CDR1 and CDR2: ENHRY and SYGVKD. Written as DNA, the CDR3 is TGTGCCATCAGTGAATTGGATGGCGGCAAGACCCAGTACTTC. This sequence encodes CAISELDGGKTQYF.

This sequence joins TRBV7-6 and TRBJ2-4; no clear D. The CDR3 is 17 amino acids. The germline gives CDR1 SGHVS, CDR2 FNYEAQ. Trimming took 1 base from V and 0 from J, leaving 13 bases between them. CDR3 in DNA: TGTGCCAGCAGCTTAGAGGTTCCCGACACAGCCAAAAACATTCAGTACTTC. Residues: CASSLEVPDTAKNIQYF.

CDR3 sequence reads: CAGGRPNTGELFF. CDR3 sequence (DNA): TGTGCGGGCGGGAGGCCCAACACCGGGGAGCTGTTTTTT. The J gene is TRBJ2-2, the V gene TRBV19, with TRBD2 matching 8 bases. This CDR3 has 13 residues. From germline, CDR1 is LNHDA and CDR2 SQIVND (reference sequence).

The genes are TRBV6-5 and TRBJ2-1; TRBD2 matches at 11 bases. Germline values: CDR1 MNHEY, CDR2 SVGAGI. The CDR3 totals 15 residues. The ends lost 6 bases at V and 7 bases at J; junction bases unmatched: 8. CDR3 sequence: CASSTTSGSQNEQFF. The CDR3 DNA follows: TGTGCCAGCAGCACCACTAGCGGGAGTCAGAATGAGCAGTTCTTC.

This chain uses TRBV27 with TRBJ1-6, with D tentatively TRBD1 (6 bases). The CDR3 totals 14 residues. V dropped 8 bases and J dropped 4 bases, with 12 bases sitting between them. Germline V lookup: CDR1 MNHEY, CDR2 SMNVEV (reference sequence). The CDR3 loop is CASLETGYNSPLHF. The CDR3 nucleotides are TGTGCCAGCCTGGAAACAGGGTATAATTCACCCCTCCACTTT.

The chain combines TRBV5-4 with TRBJ2-5; 11 bases line up with TRBD2. CDR3 length: 15 amino acids. CDR1 is SGHNT, CDR2 YYREEE, per germline (reference sequence). V shed 0 bases, J shed 4 bases, and the junction held 2 bases outside the gene matches. The DNA for the CDR3 is TGTGCCAGCAGCTTGGAGACTAGCGGGACAGAGACCCAGTACTTC. It translates to CASSLETSGTETQYF.

The V gene is TRBV5-1, the J gene TRBJ1-1; D is unclear. Deletions cut 7 bases from V and 6 bases from J, with 13 bases between. This CDR3 is 12 amino acids long. Germline V CDR1 and CDR2: SGHRS, YFSETQ. The CDR3 reads CASGGSGAEAFF. The DNA for the CDR3 is TGCGCCAGCGGAGGGTCCGGAGCTGAAGCTTTCTTT.

J is TRBJ1-6 and V is TRBV18; D remains ambiguous. The germline V gene encodes CDR1 KGHSH and CDR2 LQKENI. The CDR3 contains 14 residues. V was clipped by 1 base and J by 7 bases, with 8 bases between them. Here the CDR3 DNA reads TGTGCCAGCTCACCACAGGCCGGGAATTCACCCCTCCACTTT. This gives the protein CASSPQAGNSPLHF.